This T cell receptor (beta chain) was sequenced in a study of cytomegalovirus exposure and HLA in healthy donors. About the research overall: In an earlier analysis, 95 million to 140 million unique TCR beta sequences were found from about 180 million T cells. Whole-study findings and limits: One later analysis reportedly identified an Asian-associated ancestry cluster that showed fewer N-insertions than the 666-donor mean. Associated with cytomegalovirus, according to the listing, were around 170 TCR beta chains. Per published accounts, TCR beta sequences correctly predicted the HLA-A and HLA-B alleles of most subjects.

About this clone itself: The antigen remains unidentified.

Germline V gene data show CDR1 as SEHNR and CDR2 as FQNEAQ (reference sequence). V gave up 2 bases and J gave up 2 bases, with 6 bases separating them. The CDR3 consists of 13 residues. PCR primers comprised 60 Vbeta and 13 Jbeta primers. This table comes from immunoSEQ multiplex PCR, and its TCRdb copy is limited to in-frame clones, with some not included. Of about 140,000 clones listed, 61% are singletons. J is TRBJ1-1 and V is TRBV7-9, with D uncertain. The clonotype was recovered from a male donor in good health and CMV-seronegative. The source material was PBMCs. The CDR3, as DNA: TGTGCCAGCAGCTTACCGAGTAACACTGAAGCTTTCTTT. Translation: CASSLPSNTEAFF.